This T cell receptor (beta chain) is drawn from a study of blood T cell repertoires in COVID-19. Study-wide context: T cells, B-cell-depleted T cells, or PBMCs provided the cDNA or gDNA that served as material.

This clone was counted once. Germline CDR1 is GTSNPN and CDR2 is SVGIG (reference sequence). This CDR3 spans 14 amino acids. V lost 1 base and J 3 bases, leaving 11 bases between the germline ends. Only in-frame clones appear in the TCRdb table, and some are missing; sequencing was by immunoSEQ multiplex PCR. The sample includes approximately 150,000 clones, roughly 80% of them seen just once. This receptor was taken from a man in his forties or fifties with acute or convalescent COVID-19. The material sequenced was peripheral blood. The chain joins TRBV30 to TRBJ2-3; perhaps TRBD2 as D (7 bases). DNA of the CDR3: TGTGCCTGGAGTGATGGGGGGGCAACAGATACGCAGTATTTT. Its protein is CAWSDGGATDTQYF.